This T cell receptor (beta chain) was profiled in a study of T cell changes during pregnancy in multiple sclerosis (dated by TCRdb to about 2019). In terms of the full investigation: The study looked at changes in the T cell repertoire across pregnancy in women with multiple sclerosis.

Library preparation used the immunoSEQ multiplex PCR assay. As stored in TCRdb, this immuneACCESS dataset retains in-frame rearrangements with V and J assigned. A fraction of the clones does not appear; measured against another copy, unresolved V genes explain less than half of the discrepancy, and the remainder lacks a known reason. The sample records about 58,000 clones, less than 95% of which are singletons. The ten biggest clones cover nearly 0.5% of the sample. Note on this clone: Its binding antigen is unknown. Within one base of it there is no much larger clone, and no base qualities were kept.

The source is a female donor in good health, enrolled as a control in a pregnancy study. Sequenced here: CD4+ T cells from peripheral blood mononuclear cells, sampled after pregnancy.

The nucleotide sequence reads TGTGCCAGCAGCTTAGTAAACAGGGTAACCTACGAGCAGTACTTC. Translation gives CASSLVNRVTYEQYF. The chain employs TRBV7-2 and TRBJ2-7; the D segment could be TRBD1, given 6 matching bases. Via the germline V gene, CDR1 is SGHTA and CDR2 FQGNSA. The CDR3 runs 15 residues from the cysteine to the phenylalanine. Of all the DNA, just the CDR3 is kept, 45 bases in frame from base 1. Between the V and J ends, shortened by 1 base and 2 bases respectively, the junction contains 12 bases. The CDR3 plus the reference TRBV7-2 and TRBJ2-7 genes for the other parts give the full variable domain: GAGVSQSPSNKVTEKGKDVELRCDPISGHTALYWYRQSLGQGLEFLIYFQGNSAPDKSGLPSDRFSAERTGGSVSTLTIQRTQQEDSAVYLCASSLVNRVTYEQYFGPGTRLTVT.